These 7 T cell receptor beta chains were all obtained from the same sample, sequenced in a study of blood T cell repertoires in COVID-19. Clones were read by immunoSEQ multiplex PCR, and TCRdb kept only the in-frame ones, dropping some. The table records some 220,000 clones, 84% of them present only once. Sequenced material: peripheral blood. These receptors were taken from a man aged 50 or older with active or convalescent COVID-19.

The V gene is TRBV11-2, the J gene TRBJ1-1, with 7 bases fitting TRBD1. J gave up 7 bases and V 5 bases, and 7 bases lay outside the gene matches. This CDR3 is built from 13 residues. The germline V gene has CDR1 SGHAT and CDR2 FQNNGV. CDR3 loop: CASSQGGSVEAFF. The CDR3 bases are TGTGCCAGCAGCCAGGGGGGTTCGGTTGAAGCTTTCTTT.

This clone showed up just once. This chain links TRBV3-1 (or the pseudogene TRBV3-2) with TRBJ2-4; the D gene is possibly TRBD2 (5 bases). Trimming took 1 base from V and 5 from J, leaving 18 bases between them. Germline CDR1 and CDR2: LGHDT and YNNKEL (reference sequence). This CDR3 is built from 17 residues. CDR3 nucleotides: TGTGCCAGCAGCCAAGGAACTAGGGCCTCACGCGAAAACATTCAGTACTTC. Its translation is CASSQGTRASRENIQYF.

This clone was observed a single time. This chain uses TRBV6-2 or TRBV6-3 with TRBJ2-7; no firm D call. This CDR3 has 12 residues. CDR1 is MNHEY, CDR2 SVGEGT, per germline. The V end lost 2 bases, the J end lost 4 bases, and 6 bases lay between the germline ends. CDR3 loop: CASSYTQYEQYV. The DNA of the CDR3 is TGTGCCAGCAGTTACACTCAATACGAGCAGTACGTC.

The rearrangement joins TRBV4-1 to TRBJ1-5; a weak D match, TRBD1 (5 bases). Trimming stripped 4 bases from V and 7 bases from J, with 14 bases between. The CDR3 length is 14 residues. Germline V gene lookup returns CDR1 MGHRA and CDR2 YSYEKL. The CDR3 loop is CASSPGGGFQPQHF. CDR3 DNA: TGCGCCAGCAGCCCGGGTGGGGGGTTCCAGCCCCAGCATTTT.

V gene TRBV7-8 combines with J gene TRBJ2-7, with D perhaps TRBD2 (5 bases). This CDR3 region has 15 residues. Trimming took off 5 bases at V and 0 bases at J, with 14 bases between the two ends. Germline V gene data show CDR1 as SGHVS and CDR2 as FQNEAQ. The CDR3, as DNA: TGTGCCAGCAGCCGAGGACTGCCCAGCTCCTACGAGCAGTACTTC. This gives the protein CASSRGLPSSYEQYF.

The chain carries TRBV4-3 and TRBJ2-1; maybe TRBD1 (5 bases). The germline V and J ends were trimmed by 3 bases and 3 bases, with 15 bases remaining between them. CDR1 LGHNA and CDR2 YSLEER come from the germline V gene. The CDR3 has 16 residues. CDR3 sequence reads: CASSQSVQGIYNEQFF. The DNA for the CDR3 is TGCGCCAGCAGCCAGAGTGTGCAGGGAATCTACAATGAGCAGTTCTTC.

The rearrangement uses TRBV7-2 and TRBJ1-1; D gene uncertain. Germline CDR1 and CDR2: SGHTA and FQGNSA. The CDR3 loop spans 13 amino acids. V was trimmed by 2 bases and J by 4 bases, leaving 8 bases between them. The CDR3 reads CASSLMFGTEAFF. The CDR3 nucleotides are TGTGCCAGCAGCTTAATGTTCGGCACTGAAGCTTTCTTT. Supplemented by reference TRBV7-2 and TRBJ1-1, the full variable domain reads GAGVSQSPSNKVTEKGKDVELRCDPISGHTALYWYRQSLGQGLEFLIYFQGNSAPDKSGLPSDRFSAERTGGSVSTLTIQRTQQEDSAVYLCASSLMFGTEAFFGQGTRLTVV.